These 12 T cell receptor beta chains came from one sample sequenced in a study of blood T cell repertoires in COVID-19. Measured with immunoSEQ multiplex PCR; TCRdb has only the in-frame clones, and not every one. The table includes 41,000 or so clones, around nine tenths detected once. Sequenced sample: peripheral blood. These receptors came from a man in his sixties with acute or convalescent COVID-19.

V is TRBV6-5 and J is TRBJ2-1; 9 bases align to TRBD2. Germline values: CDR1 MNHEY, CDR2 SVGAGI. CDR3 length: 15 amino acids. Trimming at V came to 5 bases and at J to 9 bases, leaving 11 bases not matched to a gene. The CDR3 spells CASSTAAGGQGEQFF. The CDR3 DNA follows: TGTGCCAGCAGTACGGCGGCGGGGGGGCAGGGTGAGCAGTTCTTC.

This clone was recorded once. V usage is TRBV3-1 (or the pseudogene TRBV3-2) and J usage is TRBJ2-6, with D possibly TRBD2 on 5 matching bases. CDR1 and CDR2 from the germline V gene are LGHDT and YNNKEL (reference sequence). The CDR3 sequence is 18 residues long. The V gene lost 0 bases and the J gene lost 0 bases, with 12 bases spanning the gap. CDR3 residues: CASSQENGGPSGANVLTF. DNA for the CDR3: TGTGCCAGCAGCCAAGAGAATGGCGGGCCCTCTGGGGCCAACGTCCTGACTTTC.

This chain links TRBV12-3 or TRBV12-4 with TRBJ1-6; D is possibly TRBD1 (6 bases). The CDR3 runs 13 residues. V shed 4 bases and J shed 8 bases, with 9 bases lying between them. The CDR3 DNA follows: TGTGCCAGCAGTTACGGACAGCATTCACCCCTCCACTTT. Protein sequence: CASSYGQHSPLHF.

The CDR3 here is CASTFSGNSPLHF. Here the CDR3 DNA reads TGTGCCAGCACTTTTTCAGGGAATTCACCCCTCCACTTT. V is TRBV6-5 and J is TRBJ1-6; TRBD1 might be the D (5 bases). Germline CDR1 is MNHEY and CDR2 is SVGAGI. The CDR3 is 13 amino acids. V lost 7 bases to trimming and J lost 7 bases, with 11 bases between them.

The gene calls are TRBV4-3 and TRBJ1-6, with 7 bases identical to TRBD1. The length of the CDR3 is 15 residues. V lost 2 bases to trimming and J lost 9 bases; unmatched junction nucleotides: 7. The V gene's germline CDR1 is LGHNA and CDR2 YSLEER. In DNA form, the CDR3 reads TGCGCCAGCAGCCAAACCGCCCGGACAGGTTCACCCCTCCACTTT. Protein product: CASSQTARTGSPLHF.

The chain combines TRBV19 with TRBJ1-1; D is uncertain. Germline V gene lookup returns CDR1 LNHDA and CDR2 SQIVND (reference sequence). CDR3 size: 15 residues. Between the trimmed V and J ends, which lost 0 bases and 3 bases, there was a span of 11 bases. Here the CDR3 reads CASSIDSTQYTEAFF. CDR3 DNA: TGTGCCAGTAGTATAGATTCCACACAATACACTGAAGCTTTCTTT.

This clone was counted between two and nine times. CDR3 coding DNA: TGTGCCAGCAGCCCCCGAGGAGGGCGGGGGGGCCCCCCTCAGCAGTTCTTC. This sequence encodes CASSPRGGRGGPPQQFF. The chain joins TRBV11-2 to TRBJ2-1, with 9 positions matching TRBD2. V was clipped by 5 bases and J by 11 bases; unmatched bases: 19. Germline V CDR1 and CDR2: SGHAT, FQNNGV. CDR3 length: 17 residues.

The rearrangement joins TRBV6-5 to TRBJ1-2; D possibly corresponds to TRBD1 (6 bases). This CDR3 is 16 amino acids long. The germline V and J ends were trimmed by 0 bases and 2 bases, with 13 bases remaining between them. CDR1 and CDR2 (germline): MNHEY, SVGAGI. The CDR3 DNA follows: TGTGCCAGCAGTTACTCGAGCGCAGGGGCGAACTATGGCTACACCTTC. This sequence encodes CASSYSSAGANYGYTF.

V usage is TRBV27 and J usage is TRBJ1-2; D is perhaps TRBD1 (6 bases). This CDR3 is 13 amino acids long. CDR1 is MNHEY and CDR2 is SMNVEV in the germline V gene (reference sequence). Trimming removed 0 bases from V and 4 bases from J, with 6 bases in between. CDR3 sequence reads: CASSLSRGYGYTF. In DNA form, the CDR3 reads TGTGCCAGCAGTTTATCCAGGGGCTATGGCTACACCTTC.

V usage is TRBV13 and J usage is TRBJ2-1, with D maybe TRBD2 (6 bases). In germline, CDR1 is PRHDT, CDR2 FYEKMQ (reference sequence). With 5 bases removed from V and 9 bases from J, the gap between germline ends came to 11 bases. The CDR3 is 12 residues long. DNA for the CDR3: TGTGCCAGCAGCCTCGCGGGGACTGAGCAGTTCTTC. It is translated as CASSLAGTEQFF.

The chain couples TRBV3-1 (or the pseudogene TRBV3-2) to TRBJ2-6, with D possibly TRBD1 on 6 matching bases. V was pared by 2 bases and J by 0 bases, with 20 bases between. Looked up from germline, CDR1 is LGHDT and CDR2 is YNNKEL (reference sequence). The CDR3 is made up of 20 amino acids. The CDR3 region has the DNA TGTGCCAGCAGCCAACTTAAAGGACAGACAATATACTCTGGGGCCAACGTCCTGACTTTC. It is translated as CASSQLKGQTIYSGANVLTF.

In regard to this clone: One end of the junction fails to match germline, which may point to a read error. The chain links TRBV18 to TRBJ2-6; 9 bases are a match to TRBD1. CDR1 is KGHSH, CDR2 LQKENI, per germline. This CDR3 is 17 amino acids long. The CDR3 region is CASSAPGQGAGANVLTF. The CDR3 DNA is TGTGCCAGCTCAGCACCGGGACAGGGAGCCGGGGCCAACGTCCTGACTTTC.